The 23 T cell receptor beta chains in this list originate from one sample, sequenced in a study of sequential checkpoint blockade in melanoma. The method was immunoSEQ multiplex PCR; TCRdb's version includes in-frame clones alone and lacks a portion of them. The sample lists tens of thousands of clones; approximately 81% were seen once. The treatment is: randomized to nivolumab then ipilimumab (arm A) or the reverse (arm B). Here the sequenced sample was CD8+ T cells sorted from blood (inferred from file names), taken from a patient given nivolumab and ipilimumab in sequence. These receptors all come from a human donor with melanoma.

This clone has just a few counts. This chain joins TRBV7-2 and TRBJ2-1; 7 nucleotides line up with TRBD2. Germline values: CDR1 SGHTA, CDR2 FQGNSA. There are 15 residues in the CDR3. The ends lost 2 bases at V and 3 bases at J; junction bases unmatched: 4. The DNA of the CDR3 is TGTGCCAGCAGCTTAAACGGGGGGAACTACAATGAGCAGTTCTTC. Its translation is CASSLNGGNYNEQFF.

This chain connects TRBV7-9 to TRBJ2-7; perhaps TRBD1 as D (6 bases). The V end lost 4 bases, the J end lost 4 bases, and 17 bases lay between the germline ends. The germline V gene encodes CDR1 SEHNR and CDR2 FQNEAQ (reference sequence). The CDR3 totals 15 residues. Here the CDR3 reads CASSYVGQRFYEQYF. The DNA of the CDR3 is TGTGCCAGCAGCTACGTAGGACAGAGATTTTACGAGCAGTACTTC.

Turning to this clone: One end of the junction does not line up with germline, which may come from a read error. Other nucleotide sequences from this sample produce the same CDR3. The gene calls are TRBV9 and TRBJ1-4; 7 bases fit TRBD1. The CDR3 has 16 amino acids. In germline, CDR1 is SGDLS, CDR2 YYNGEE. CDR3 in amino acids: CASSVLPGQSNEKLFF. The CDR3 DNA follows: TGTGCCAGCAGCGTACTCCCGGGACAGTCTAATGAAAAGCTGTTTTTT.

This chain links TRBV2 with TRBJ1-4; tentatively, D is TRBD1 (6 bases). V was cut by 9 bases and J by 11 bases, with 13 bases left in between. CDR3 length: 11 amino acids. CDR1 and CDR2 from the germline V gene are SNHLY and FYNNEI. The CDR3 DNA follows: TGTGCCAGACAGGGCTCGCGGAAACTGTTTTTT. It translates to CARQGSRKLFF.

The chain links TRBV9 to TRBJ1-2, with D perhaps matching TRBD1 (6 bases). V lost 5 bases and J 4 bases, leaving 15 bases between the germline ends. CDR1 is SGDLS and CDR2 is YYNGEE in the germline V gene. The CDR3 is 14 amino acids. The CDR3 here is CASSTGGGSYGYTF. The CDR3 DNA is TGTGCCAGCAGTACGGGGGGGGGCAGCTATGGCTACACCTTC.

For the CDR3, the DNA is TGTGCCAGCGGCCTTAACCAGCCCCAGCATTTT. This codes for CASGLNQPQHF. The rearrangement uses TRBV27 and TRBJ1-5; D remains unclear. Germline CDR1 and CDR2: MNHEY and SMNVEV (reference sequence). The CDR3 is 11 residues long. With 8 bases removed from V and 7 bases from J, the gap between germline ends came to 9 bases.

The chain combines TRBV28 with TRBJ1-5; 10 nucleotides align to TRBD1. Trimming at V came to 7 bases and at J to 6 bases, leaving 9 bases not matched to a gene. Germline CDR1 is MDHEN and CDR2 is SYDVKM. This CDR3 spans 15 amino acids. As DNA, the CDR3 is TGTGCCAGCACCTCGTCGGGACAGGGGATTCAGCCCCAGCATTTT. Amino acids: CASTSSGQGIQPQHF.

The chain uses TRBV6-5 and TRBJ1-1; D remains ambiguous. This CDR3 is 11 amino acids long. The V end was cut by 10 bases, the J end by 7 bases, with 13 bases between. Looked up from germline, CDR1 is MNHEY and CDR2 is SVGAGI. This CDR3 reads CATERGREAFF. DNA for the CDR3: TGTGCCACCGAAAGAGGCCGTGAAGCTTTCTTT.

The V and J genes are TRBV28 and TRBJ2-1; tentatively, D is TRBD2 (7 bases). Germline CDR1 reads MDHEN; CDR2 reads SYDVKM. The CDR3 contains 17 residues. Trimming pared 5 bases from V and 5 bases from J, leaving 22 bases between. CDR3 amino acids: CASSLRLGGPSDNEQFF. The CDR3 nucleotides read TGTGCCAGCAGTCTTCGCCTCGGGGGGCCCTCGGACAATGAGCAGTTCTTC.

In its sample, this clone was seen once. V gene TRBV4-1 combines with J gene TRBJ1-5; D might be TRBD1 (6 bases). The CDR3 runs 16 residues. Germline assignment: CDR1 MGHRA and CDR2 YSYEKL. Trimming cost V 0 bases and J 8 bases, with 17 bases left between them. CDR3 nucleotides: TGCGCCAGCAGCCAAGATACAGGGAGAGGTTTTGAGCCCCAGCATTTT. It yields the protein CASSQDTGRGFEPQHF.

The chain employs TRBV18 and TRBJ1-2; 8 bases agree with TRBD1. From germline, CDR1 is KGHSH and CDR2 LQKENI. Losses at the gene ends were 3 bases for V and 3 bases for J; bases not matched to a gene: 3. The CDR3 loop spans 14 amino acids. The DNA for the CDR3 is TGTGCCAGCTCACCCGGACAGGGTGACTATGGCTACACCTTC. Amino acid sequence: CASSPGQGDYGYTF. The entire variable domain, with the rest obtained from reference TRBV18 and TRBJ1-2, is as follows: NAGVMQNPRHLVRRRGQEARLRCSPMKGHSHVYWYRQLPEEGLKFMVYLQKENIIDESGMPKERFSAEFPKEGPSILRIQQVVRGDSAAYFCASSPGQGDYGYTFGSGTRLTVV.

The chain joins TRBV2 to TRBJ1-4; D perhaps matches TRBD1 (5 bases). V shed 6 bases and J shed 5 bases, with 10 bases lying between them. The CDR3 has 13 amino acids. The V gene's germline CDR1 is SNHLY and CDR2 FYNNEI. The CDR3 sequence: CASRAGWNEKLFF. Here the CDR3 DNA reads TGTGCCAGCAGGGCAGGGTGGAATGAAAAACTGTTTTTT.

The chain carries TRBV27 and TRBJ2-7; the D gene could be TRBD1 or TRBD2 (5 bases each). Germline values: CDR1 MNHEY, CDR2 SMNVEV (reference sequence). The length of the CDR3 is 13 residues. The CDR3: CVTRGVAHYEQYF. CDR3 coding DNA: TGTGTCACCAGAGGGGTTGCCCACTACGAGCAGTACTTC.

The chain couples TRBV27 to TRBJ2-3; D call uncertain. The germline V gene has CDR1 MNHEY and CDR2 SMNVEV (reference sequence). The CDR3 is 14 amino acids. Trimming removed 2 bases at V and 0 bases at J, with 6 bases between. The DNA for the CDR3 is TGTGCCAGCAGTTTAGCGAAGAGCACAGATACGCAGTATTTT. This translates into CASSLAKSTDTQYF.

Here the CDR3 DNA reads TGTGCCAGCAGGGGGGGACAGGGTCAGAGCACCGGGGAGCTGTTTTTT. Amino acid sequence: CASRGGQGQSTGELFF. This chain links TRBV7-2 with TRBJ2-2; TRBD1 matches at 9 bases. This CDR3 is 16 amino acids long. Germline V gene data show CDR1 as SGHTA and CDR2 as FQGNSA. After removal of 6 bases from V and 4 bases from J, the junction contained 9 bases not matched to a gene.

This clone was seen once. Its ends do not fully match the called genes, so a read error is possible. The genes are TRBV14 and TRBJ2-1, with a possible D match to TRBD1 (5 bases). CDR3 length equals 16 residues. From germline, CDR1 is SGHDN and CDR2 FVKESK. The CDR3 bases are TGTGCCAGCAGCCAAGTCCCCGTACTGTGGGGCAATGGGCAGTTCTTC. It specifies CASSQVPVLWGNGQFF.

This clone occurred once. Relative to the germline gene, one junction end is altered; a read error may explain this. This rearrangement joins TRBV28 to TRBJ2-7, with D maybe TRBD1 (5 bases). Per germline, CDR1 MDHEN and CDR2 SYDVKM. CDR3 length equals 13 residues. For the CDR3, the DNA is TGTGCCAGCAGCTACCTAACAGGACGGGTTAGGTTTTTC. Its translation is CASSYLTGRVRFF.

The V gene is TRBV6-5, the J gene TRBJ1-2; D remains unclear. Germline-derived CDR1 and CDR2 are MNHEY and SVGAGI. The CDR3 runs 14 residues. The V end lost 2 bases, the J end lost 5 bases, and 12 bases lay between the germline ends. The CDR3 reads CASSYTHGGYGYTF. The CDR3 region has the DNA TGTGCCAGCAGTTACACCCACGGAGGGTATGGCTACACCTTC.

J is TRBJ2-1 and V is TRBV7-2; 10 bases line up with TRBD1. V shed 3 bases, J shed 8 bases, and the junction held 7 bases outside the gene matches. The germline CDR1 and CDR2 sequences are SGHTA and FQGNSA. The CDR3 is 15 residues long. This chain's CDR3 is CASSFPGQGGDEQFF. The CDR3 nucleotides read TGTGCCAGCAGCTTCCCCGGACAGGGGGGCGATGAGCAGTTCTTC.

This chain uses TRBV27 with TRBJ2-1, with 9 bases fitting TRBD1. The CDR3 spans 11 residues. J gave up 16 bases and V 2 bases, and 3 bases lay outside the gene matches. Germline-derived CDR1 and CDR2 are MNHEY and SMNVEV (reference sequence). The CDR3 DNA is TGTGCCAGCAGTTTAGGGGACAGGGTATTCTTC. Translation gives CASSLGDRVFF.

V gene TRBV21-1 combines with J gene TRBJ2-2; TRBD1, the table's D call, lacks a check against the DNA. TRBV21-1 is reported as a pseudogene. This CDR3 spans 16 amino acids. DNA for the CDR3: TGTGCCAGCAGCCCCCTTCCGGGACAGAACACCGGGGAGCTGTTTTTT. Translated: CASSPLPGQNTGELFF.

This clone is a singleton in its sample. The rearrangement links TRBV6-5 to TRBJ2-3, with 12 bases fitting TRBD2. The ends lost 6 bases at V and 3 bases at J; junction bases unmatched: 4. This CDR3 comprises 15 residues. From germline, CDR1 is MNHEY and CDR2 SVGAGI. CDR3 in amino acids: CASRILAGGTDTQYF. The CDR3 nucleotides read TGTGCCAGCAGGATACTAGCGGGAGGTACAGATACGCAGTATTTT.

CDR3 nucleotide sequence: TGCGCCAGCAGCCAAGACTGGGCAGGGGGAGGAAACACCATATATTTT. Amino acids: CASSQDWAGGGNTIYF. The J gene is TRBJ1-3, the V gene TRBV4-3; 7 bases match TRBD1. The germline V gene encodes CDR1 LGHNA and CDR2 YSLEER. Germline trimming cut 0 bases from V and 4 bases from J; bases unmatched to any gene: 6. This CDR3 has 16 residues.